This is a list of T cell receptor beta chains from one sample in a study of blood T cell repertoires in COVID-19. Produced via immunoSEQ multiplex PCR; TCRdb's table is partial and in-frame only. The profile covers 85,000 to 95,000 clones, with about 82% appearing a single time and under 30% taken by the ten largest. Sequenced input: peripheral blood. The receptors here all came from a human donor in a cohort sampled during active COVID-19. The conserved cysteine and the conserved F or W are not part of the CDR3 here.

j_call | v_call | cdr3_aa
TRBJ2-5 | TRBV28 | ASRGVAGVVTLQETQY
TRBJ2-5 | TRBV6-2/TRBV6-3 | ASSYLAGTLQETQY
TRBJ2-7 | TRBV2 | ASSPSGRHYEQY
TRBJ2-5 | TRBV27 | ASKTWTGGEETQY
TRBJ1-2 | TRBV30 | AWSPPGTRNYGYT
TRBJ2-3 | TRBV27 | ASSPLAGSTDTQY
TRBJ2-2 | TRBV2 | ASKGQLNTGELF
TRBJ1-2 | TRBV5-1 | ASSSGQGLSNYGYT
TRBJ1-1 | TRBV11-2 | ASSASDRGGGTSTEAF
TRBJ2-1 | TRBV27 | ASRRANNEQF
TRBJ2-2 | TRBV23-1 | ASSRPRQSNTGELF
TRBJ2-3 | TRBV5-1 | ASSSSTDTQY
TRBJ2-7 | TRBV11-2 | ASSLDGGSSYEQY
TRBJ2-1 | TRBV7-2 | ASRGSGGNEQF
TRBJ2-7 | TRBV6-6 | ATYPGISYEQY
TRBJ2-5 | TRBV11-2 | ASSLNPGQAVETQY
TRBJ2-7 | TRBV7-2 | ASSSRGTGPYEQY
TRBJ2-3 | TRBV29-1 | SVLAGSTDTQY
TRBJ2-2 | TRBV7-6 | ASSLVADDTGELF
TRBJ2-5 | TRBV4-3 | ASSQDRDSQETQY
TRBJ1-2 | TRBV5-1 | ASSLVYGGDYGYT
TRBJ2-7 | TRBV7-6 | ASSLDAGTYEQY